This T cell receptor (beta chain) was identified during a study of blood T cells in healthy people across ages. Per sample, no less than 5.5 micrograms of total RNA were extracted. The V end lost 6 bases, the J end lost 0 bases, and 11 bases lay between the germline ends. The CDR3 is 15 residues long. A second PCR, run for roughly 7 to 11 cycles, used a sample-barcoded 5' primer plus a J-beta primer mix. Each single sample gave us at least 3 million CDR3-containing paired-end reads. TCRdb redid the calling of the 5' RACE reads with MiXCR, one entry per CDR3 protein. The sample lists around 1,100,000 distinct CDR3 sequences, under 40% occurring once.

The receptor was isolated from a man between 18 and 35 years old in good health. The V and J genes are TRBV12-3 or TRBV12-4 and TRBJ2-2; D possibly uses TRBD1 or TRBD2 (6 bases each). The sequenced material came from blood. CDR3 nucleotide sequence: TGTGCCAGCAGGGTTGGGGGGCCGAACACCGGGGAGCTGTTTTTT. It codes for CASRVGGPNTGELFF.